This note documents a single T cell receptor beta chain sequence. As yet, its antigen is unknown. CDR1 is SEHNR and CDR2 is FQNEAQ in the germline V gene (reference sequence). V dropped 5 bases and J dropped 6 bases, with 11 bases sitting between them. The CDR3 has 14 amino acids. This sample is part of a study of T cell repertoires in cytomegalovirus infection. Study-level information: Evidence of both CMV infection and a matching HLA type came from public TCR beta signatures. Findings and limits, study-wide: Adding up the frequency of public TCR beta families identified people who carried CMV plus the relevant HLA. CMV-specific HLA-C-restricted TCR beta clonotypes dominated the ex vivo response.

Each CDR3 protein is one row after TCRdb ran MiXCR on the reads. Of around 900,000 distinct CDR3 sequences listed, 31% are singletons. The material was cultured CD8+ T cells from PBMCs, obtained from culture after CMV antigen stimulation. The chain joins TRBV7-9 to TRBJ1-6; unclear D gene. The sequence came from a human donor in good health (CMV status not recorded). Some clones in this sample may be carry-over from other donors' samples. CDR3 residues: CASSTPAANSPLHF. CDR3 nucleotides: TGTGCCAGCAGCACCCCCGCGGCTAATTCACCCCTCCACTTT. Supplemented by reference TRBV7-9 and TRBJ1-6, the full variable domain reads DTGVSQNPRHKITKRGQNVTFRCDPISEHNRLYWYRQTLGQGPEFLTYFQNEAQLEKSRLLSDRFSAERPKGSFSTLEIQRTEQGDSAMYLCASSTPAANSPLHFGNGTRLTVT.